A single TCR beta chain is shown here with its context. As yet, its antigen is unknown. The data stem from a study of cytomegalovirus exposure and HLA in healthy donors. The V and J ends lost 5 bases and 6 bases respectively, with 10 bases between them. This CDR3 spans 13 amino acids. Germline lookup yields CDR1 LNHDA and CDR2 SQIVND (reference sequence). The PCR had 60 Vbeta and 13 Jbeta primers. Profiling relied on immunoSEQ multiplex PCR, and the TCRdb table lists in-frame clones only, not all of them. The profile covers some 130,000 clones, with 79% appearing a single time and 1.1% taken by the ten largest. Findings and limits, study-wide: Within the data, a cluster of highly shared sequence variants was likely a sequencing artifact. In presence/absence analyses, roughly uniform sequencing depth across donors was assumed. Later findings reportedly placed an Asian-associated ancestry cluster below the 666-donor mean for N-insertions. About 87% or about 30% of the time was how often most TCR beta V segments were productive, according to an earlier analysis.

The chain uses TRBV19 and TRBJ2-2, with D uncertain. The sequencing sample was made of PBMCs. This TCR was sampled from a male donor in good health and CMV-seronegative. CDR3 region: CASSVVYAGELFF. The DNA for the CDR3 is TGTGCCAGTAGTGTCGTATATGCCGGGGAGCTGTTTTTT.